This T cell receptor beta chain comes out of a study of T-cell memory formation after mild COVID-19. Only a few counts were recorded for this clonotype. TCRdb processed the 5' RACE reads anew with MiXCR; each CDR3 protein has one entry. The sample consists of 200,000 to 250,000 distinct CDR3 sequences, about 27% of them appearing once. The receptor's source is an adult woman who had mild COVID-19 (a few samples of this study predate the infection). Cell type and time point are not known. The material sequenced was PBMCs or a T cell subset sorted from them (not recorded which).

The CDR3 DNA sequence: TGTGCCAGCAGTCTACAGGGGAGTTCTAACCAAGAGACCCAGTACTTC. It encodes CASSLQGSSNQETQYF. This rearrangement joins TRBV12-3 or TRBV12-4 to TRBJ2-5; TRBD1 matches at 7 bases. The CDR3 has 16 residues. Trimming removed 5 bases from V and 0 bases from J; junction bases left unmatched: 9.